The 10 T cell receptor beta chains in this list originate from one sample, sequenced in a study of blood T cell repertoires in COVID-19. Generated by immunoSEQ multiplex PCR, the TCRdb table keeps only in-frame clones and is missing some. The sample carries some 250,000 clones, around 90% recorded once. Sample: peripheral blood. Source of these receptors: a man aged 55 to 70 who had recovered from COVID-19.

The chain is built from TRBV7-2 and TRBJ2-7, with unresolved D. From germline, CDR1 is SGHTA and CDR2 FQGNSA. V lost 1 base and J lost 6, with 16 bases in between. This CDR3 is built from 15 residues. The CDR3 sequence is CASSLGGSRASEQYF. DNA of the CDR3: TGTGCCAGCAGCTTAGGAGGCAGTCGAGCATCCGAGCAGTACTTC.

This chain uses TRBV24-1 with TRBJ1-5; D might be TRBD1 (5 bases). This CDR3 region has 13 residues. V was trimmed by 6 bases and J by 4 bases, leaving 9 bases between them. Germline assignment: CDR1 KGHDR and CDR2 SFDVKD. Here the CDR3 reads CATSQGTNQPQHF. For the CDR3, the DNA is TGTGCCACCAGTCAGGGCACAAATCAGCCCCAGCATTTT.

V gene TRBV6-1 combines with J gene TRBJ2-7, with D possibly matching TRBD1 (6 bases). Trimming took 4 bases from V and 0 from J, leaving 13 bases between them. Germline CDR1 is MNHNS and CDR2 is SASEGT. CDR3 length equals 15 residues. DNA for the CDR3: TGTGCCAGCAGTGTAGCGACAGGATCCTCCTACGAGCAGTACTTC. This encodes CASSVATGSSYEQYF.

The chain employs TRBV7-8 and TRBJ1-2, with 7 positions matching TRBD1. The CDR3 is made up of 14 amino acids. The V and J ends lost 1 base and 8 bases, in that order; junction bases with no gene match: 7. The germline gives CDR1 SGHVS, CDR2 FQNEAQ. This CDR3 is CASSLDTGVYGYTF. As DNA, the CDR3 is TGTGCCAGCAGCTTAGATACAGGGGTATACGGCTACACCTTC.

The DNA for the CDR3 is TGCGCCAGCAGCTTGGGGACAGGGACCTACGAGCAGTACTTC. It translates to CASSLGTGTYEQYF. This chain connects TRBV5-1 to TRBJ2-7, with 8 bases matching TRBD1. From germline, CDR1 is SGHRS and CDR2 YFSETQ. The length of the CDR3 is 14 residues. V gave up 0 bases and J gave up 2 bases; unmatched junction bases: 1.

V usage is TRBV3-1 (or the pseudogene TRBV3-2) and J usage is TRBJ1-1, with D hard to call. With 1 base removed from V and 3 bases from J, the gap between germline ends came to 15 bases. Germline V lookup: CDR1 LGHDT, CDR2 YNNKEL (reference sequence). The CDR3 extends over 16 amino acids. The CDR3 coding sequence is TGTGCCAGCAGCCAAGTACGGGCACTAGGCTACACTGAAGCTTTCTTT. Protein sequence: CASSQVRALGYTEAFF.

The rearrangement uses TRBV11-2 and TRBJ2-1; TRBD2 agrees at 7 bases. CDR1 is SGHAT and CDR2 is FQNNGV in the germline V gene. Unmatched junction bases numbered 12, after V lost 5 bases and J lost 5 bases. This CDR3 has 16 amino acids. CDR3 sequence reads: CASSRIPAGIDNEQFF. CDR3 nucleotides: TGTGCCAGCAGCCGAATCCCAGCGGGGATAGACAATGAGCAGTTCTTC.

The rearrangement joins TRBV9 to TRBJ2-3, with D perhaps matching TRBD1 (5 bases). V was clipped by 1 base and J by 2 bases, with 11 bases between them. The CDR3 runs to 15 residues. Germline-derived CDR1 and CDR2 are SGDLS and YYNGEE. The CDR3 is CASSVQGYFTDTQYF. The CDR3 nucleotides are TGTGCCAGCAGCGTACAGGGTTACTTCACAGATACGCAGTATTTT. The complete variable domain, with remaining parts taken from reference TRBV9 and TRBJ2-3, reads DSGVTQTPKHLITATGQRVTLRCSPRSGDLSVYWYQQSLDQGLQFLIQYYNGEERAKGNILERFSAQQFPDLHSELNLSSLELGDSALYFCASSVQGYFTDTQYFGPGTRLTVL.

The V call is TRBV5-1, the J call TRBJ1-4; a weak D match, TRBD1 (6 bases). This CDR3 contains 17 residues. The ends were cut back, 3 bases at V and 3 bases at J, with 18 bases in the middle. Per the germline V gene, CDR1 is SGHRS and CDR2 is YFSETQ. The CDR3 region is CASSSRTIDRSNEKLFF. CDR3 sequence (DNA): TGCGCCAGCAGCTCTCGGACAATCGACAGGTCTAATGAAAAACTGTTTTTT.

This chain links TRBV19 with TRBJ1-2; 7 nucleotides align to TRBD1. Germline CDR1 and CDR2: LNHDA and SQIVND (reference sequence). After removal of 8 bases from V and 4 bases from J, the junction contained 10 bases not matched to a gene. The CDR3 consists of 14 residues. The CDR3 is CASRKGAGSYGYTF. DNA for the CDR3: TGTGCCAGTCGTAAGGGGGCTGGAAGCTATGGCTACACCTTC. The entire variable domain, with the rest obtained from reference TRBV19 and TRBJ1-2, is as follows: DGGITQSPKYLFRKEGQNVTLSCEQNLNHDAMYWYRQDPGQGLRLIYYSQIVNDFQKGDIAEGYSVSREKKESFPLTVTSAQKNPTAFYLCASRKGAGSYGYTFGSGTRLTVV.